These T cell receptor beta chains were read from a single sample in a study of T-cell reconstitution after alpha-beta-depleted transplantation in children. One entry per CDR3 protein results from TCRdb running MiXCR on the PCR reads. There are approximately 400,000 distinct CDR3 sequences in the sample; about a tenth occur only once, and roughly 5% lies in the top ten. The sample consisted of PBMCs from the stem cell graft donor, taken from the stem cell graft. The source is a human donor who donated a stem cell graft to a child with acute myeloid leukemia. CDR3s include the opening cysteine and the closing phenylalanine or tryptophan. The order of the fields is V gene, D gene, clone size, J gene, CDR3 protein, CDR3 DNA. D genes are given only for firm matches. Clone size is stated in some rows and not others, as once, few, many or a class when expanded.

>TRBV10-3|TRBD1|.|TRBJ1-4
CAISGGTGGGNEKLFF
TGTGCCATCAGTGGTGGGACAGGGGGAGGTAATGAAAAACTGTTTTTT
>TRBV11-2|TRBD2|few|TRBJ2-3
CASSFGLAGDISHSTDTQYF
TGTGCCAGCAGCTTCGGACTAGCGGGGGACATTTCCCATAGCACAGATACGCAGTATTTT
>TRBV20-1|TRBD1|few|TRBJ2-7
CSARILGQGAYEQYF
TGCAGTGCTAGAATCCTGGGGCAGGGGGCCTACGAGCAGTACTTC
>TRBV12-3/TRBV12-4|TRBD2|few|TRBJ2-1
CASSLGTRSGNEQFF
TGTGCCAGCAGTTTAGGGACTAGGTCTGGCAATGAGCAGTTCTTC
>TRBV5-6|.|.|TRBJ2-7
CASSPDFRGGREQYF
TGTGCCAGCAGCCCGGACTTCCGAGGGGGGCGCGAGCAGTACTTC
>TRBV10-3|TRBD1|few|TRBJ1-2
CAISEVPGQAPYEGYTF
TGTGCCATCAGTGAAGTCCCGGGACAGGCCCCCTATGAAGGCTACACCTTC
>TRBV10-3|.|.|TRBJ1-5
CAISEGQVIMAGGQPQHF
TGTGCCATCAGTGAGGGACAAGTAATCATGGCGGGAGGTCAGCCCCAGCATTTT
>TRBV29-1|.|.|TRBJ2-2
CSVGGLVGPNTGELFF
TGCAGCGTTGGGGGGCTAGTCGGGCCGAACACCGGGGAGCTGTTTTTT
>TRBV11-1|TRBD1|.|TRBJ2-1
CASRGPGTGTNEQFF
TGTGCCAGCAGGGGACCCGGGACAGGGACCAATGAGCAGTTCTTC
>TRBV5-1|.|many|TRBJ2-7
CASSLLGNYEQYF
TGCGCCAGCAGCTTGCTGGGGAACTACGAGCAGTACTTC
>TRBV4-3|TRBD1|.|TRBJ2-1
CASSSDRVGYNEQFF
TGCGCCAGCAGCTCTGACAGGGTGGGATACAATGAGCAGTTCTTC
>TRBV12-5|TRBD1|.|TRBJ2-5
CASGLPGGQETQYF
TGTGCTAGTGGTCTGCCAGGGGGCCAAGAGACCCAGTACTTC
>TRBV9|.|.|TRBJ2-1
CASSGKGVLAGEQFF
TGTGCCAGCAGCGGCAAGGGGGTTTTGGCAGGTGAGCAGTTCTTC
>TRBV11-3|.|few|TRBJ2-2
CASSQADTGELFF
TGTGCCAGCAGCCAGGCGGACACCGGGGAGCTGTTTTTT
>TRBV2|.|few|TRBJ2-5
CASSESAFWGGPPETQYF
TGTGCCAGCAGTGAATCAGCCTTCTGGGGGGGCCCCCCAGAGACCCAGTACTTC
>TRBV5-1|.|few|TRBJ2-5
CASSPGVLGETQYF
TGCGCCAGCAGCCCCGGGGTTTTGGGGGAGACCCAGTACTTC
>TRBV7-3|TRBD1|.|TRBJ2-2
CASSFQGTGRTGELFF
TGTGCCAGCAGCTTCCAGGGGACAGGTCGCACCGGGGAGCTGTTTTTT
>TRBV29-1|.|.|TRBJ1-1
CSSRVGGARTEAFF
TGCAGCTCGAGGGTGGGGGGCGCTCGGACTGAAGCTTTCTTT
>TRBV20-1|TRBD2|few|TRBJ2-2
CSAIAGAGNTGELFF
TGCAGTGCCATAGCGGGAGCGGGGAACACCGGGGAGCTGTTTTTT
>TRBV5-1|.|many|TRBJ2-1
CASSLGAKSSYNEQFF
TGCGCCAGCAGCTTGGGGGCCAAGAGCTCCTACAATGAGCAGTTCTTC
>TRBV7-2|TRBD1|many|TRBJ2-4
CASSPARDRGRVAKNIQYF
TGTGCCAGCAGCCCCGCCCGAGACAGGGGAAGGGTAGCCAAAAACATTCAGTACTTC
>TRBV20-1|.|.|TRBJ1-3
CSASTNQGLSGNTIYF
TGCAGTGCTAGTACCAACCAGGGACTCTCTGGAAACACCATATATTTT
>TRBV27|.|.|TRBJ2-1
CASSSMTGLGGSNEQFF
TGTGCCAGCAGTTCTATGACAGGGCTGGGGGGGTCCAATGAGCAGTTCTTC
>TRBV15|.|few|TRBJ2-1
CATSRAVGGDSYNEQFF
TGTGCCACCAGCAGAGCCGTCGGCGGGGATTCCTACAATGAGCAGTTCTTC
>TRBV20-1|.|.|TRBJ2-1
CSALRVDEQFF
TGCAGTGCGCTCCGGGTCGATGAGCAGTTCTTC
>TRBV4-1|TRBD2|few|TRBJ2-1
CASSQGRLAGGHRSYNEQFF
TGCGCCAGCAGCCAAGGCCGACTAGCGGGGGGCCATCGCTCCTACAATGAGCAGTTCTTC
>TRBV5-5|.|.|TRBJ1-2
CASSLFLDGNYGYTF
TGTGCCAGCAGCTTGTTTCTGGACGGCAACTATGGCTACACCTTC
>TRBV20-1|TRBD1|.|TRBJ2-2
CSASQDRGDGELFF
TGCAGTGCTAGCCAGGACAGGGGGGACGGGGAGCTGTTTTTT
>TRBV29-1|TRBD1|.|TRBJ1-2
CSAPDRTNYGYTF
TGCAGCGCCCCGGACAGGACTAACTATGGCTACACCTTC
>TRBV13|TRBD2|.|TRBJ2-1
CASSLWKREPEQFF
TGTGCCAGCAGCTTATGGAAGCGGGAGCCTGAGCAGTTCTTC
>TRBV5-1|.|.|TRBJ2-7
CASSPRTGDGQYF
TGCGCCAGCAGCCCAAGAACAGGAGACGGGCAGTACTTC
>TRBV12-3/TRBV12-4|TRBD2|.|TRBJ2-3
CASSWGTSGSDTQYF
TGTGCCAGCAGTTGGGGGACTAGTGGGTCAGATACGCAGTATTTT
>TRBV27|TRBD1|many|TRBJ1-4
CASSLSSGRGHGNEKLFF
TGTGCCAGCAGTTTATCGAGCGGCAGGGGGCACGGTAATGAAAAACTGTTTTTT
>TRBV6-2/TRBV6-3|.|few|TRBJ2-7
CASSYRRGPYEQYF
TGTGCCAGCAGTTACCGGCGGGGCCCCTACGAGCAGTACTTC
>TRBV9|TRBD1|.|TRBJ2-7
CASSVSGTVIYEQYF
TGTGCCAGCAGCGTATCCGGGACAGTGATCTACGAGCAGTACTTC
>TRBV4-2|TRBD2|.|TRBJ2-5
CASSQVTSGGAETQYF
TGTGCCAGCAGCCAAGTTACTAGCGGGGGGGCAGAGACCCAGTACTTC
>TRBV29-1|TRBD2|many|TRBJ2-2
CSVWGLATGELFF
TGCAGCGTCTGGGGACTAGCGACCGGGGAGCTGTTTTTT
>TRBV7-2|.|.|TRBJ2-3
CASSYGTSDTQYF
TGTGCCAGCAGCTATGGGACGTCAGATACGCAGTATTTT
>TRBV25-1|TRBD1|few|TRBJ2-1
CASSEGQGLSYNEQFF
TGTGCCAGCAGTGAAGGACAGGGGTTATCCTACAATGAGCAGTTCTTC
>TRBV27|TRBD2|.|TRBJ2-2
CASSLYLAGSHTGELFF
TGTGCCAGCAGTTTATATCTAGCGGGATCACACACCGGGGAGCTGTTTTTT
>TRBV18|.|few|TRBJ1-5
CASSPLQGYQPQHF
TGTGCCAGCTCACCTTTACAGGGTTATCAGCCCCAGCATTTT
>TRBV4-2|TRBD2|.|TRBJ2-3
CASSRLAGLDNTDTQYF
TGTGCCAGCAGCCGACTAGCGGGCCTTGACAACACAGATACGCAGTATTTT
>TRBV7-9|TRBD1|many|TRBJ1-4
CASSLTGGKSEKLFF
TGTGCCAGCAGCCTAACAGGGGGCAAGAGCGAAAAACTGTTTTTT
>TRBV5-1|TRBD1|.|TRBJ2-7
CASSRSPGQGGHEQYF
TGCGCCAGCAGCCGAAGCCCGGGACAGGGGGGTCACGAGCAGTACTTC
>TRBV7-3|.|many|TRBJ2-5
CASSLIGSAQETQYF
TGTGCCAGCAGCTTAATCGGGTCAGCTCAAGAGACCCAGTACTTC
>TRBV5-1|.|.|TRBJ1-1
CASSFDRNLGRRTEAFF
TGCGCCAGCAGCTTCGACAGGAATTTAGGCCGTCGGACTGAAGCTTTCTTT
>TRBV12-3/TRBV12-4|.|few|TRBJ2-2
CASSTLRSTGELFF
TGTGCCAGCAGCACCCTTAGGAGCACCGGGGAGCTGTTTTTT
>TRBV12-3/TRBV12-4|.|few|TRBJ1-6
CASSFSGLDSPLHF
TGTGCCAGCAGTTTCTCAGGGTTGGATTCACCCCTCCACTTT
>TRBV30|.|.|TRBJ2-3
CAWNLGSTDTQYF
TGTGCCTGGAACCTCGGGAGCACAGATACGCAGTATTTT
>TRBV4-1|.|.|TRBJ2-3
CASSQGSATGTDTQYF
TGCGCCAGCAGCCAAGGGTCGGCCACAGGCACAGATACGCAGTATTTT
>TRBV15|.|many|TRBJ2-7
CATSPTGNSYEQYF
TGTGCCACCAGCCCGACAGGAAACTCCTACGAGCAGTACTTC
>TRBV10-3|TRBD2|few|TRBJ2-7
CATKTSGVSYEQYF
TGTGCCACTAAGACTAGCGGGGTCTCCTACGAGCAGTACTTC
>TRBV27|TRBD1|many|TRBJ2-2
CASREDREFYTGELFF
TGTGCCAGCAGAGAGGACAGGGAATTTTACACCGGGGAGCTGTTTTTT
>TRBV20-1|TRBD1|.|TRBJ1-2
CSATRTGGYYGYTF
TGCAGTGCTACGCGGACAGGGGGCTATTATGGCTACACCTTC